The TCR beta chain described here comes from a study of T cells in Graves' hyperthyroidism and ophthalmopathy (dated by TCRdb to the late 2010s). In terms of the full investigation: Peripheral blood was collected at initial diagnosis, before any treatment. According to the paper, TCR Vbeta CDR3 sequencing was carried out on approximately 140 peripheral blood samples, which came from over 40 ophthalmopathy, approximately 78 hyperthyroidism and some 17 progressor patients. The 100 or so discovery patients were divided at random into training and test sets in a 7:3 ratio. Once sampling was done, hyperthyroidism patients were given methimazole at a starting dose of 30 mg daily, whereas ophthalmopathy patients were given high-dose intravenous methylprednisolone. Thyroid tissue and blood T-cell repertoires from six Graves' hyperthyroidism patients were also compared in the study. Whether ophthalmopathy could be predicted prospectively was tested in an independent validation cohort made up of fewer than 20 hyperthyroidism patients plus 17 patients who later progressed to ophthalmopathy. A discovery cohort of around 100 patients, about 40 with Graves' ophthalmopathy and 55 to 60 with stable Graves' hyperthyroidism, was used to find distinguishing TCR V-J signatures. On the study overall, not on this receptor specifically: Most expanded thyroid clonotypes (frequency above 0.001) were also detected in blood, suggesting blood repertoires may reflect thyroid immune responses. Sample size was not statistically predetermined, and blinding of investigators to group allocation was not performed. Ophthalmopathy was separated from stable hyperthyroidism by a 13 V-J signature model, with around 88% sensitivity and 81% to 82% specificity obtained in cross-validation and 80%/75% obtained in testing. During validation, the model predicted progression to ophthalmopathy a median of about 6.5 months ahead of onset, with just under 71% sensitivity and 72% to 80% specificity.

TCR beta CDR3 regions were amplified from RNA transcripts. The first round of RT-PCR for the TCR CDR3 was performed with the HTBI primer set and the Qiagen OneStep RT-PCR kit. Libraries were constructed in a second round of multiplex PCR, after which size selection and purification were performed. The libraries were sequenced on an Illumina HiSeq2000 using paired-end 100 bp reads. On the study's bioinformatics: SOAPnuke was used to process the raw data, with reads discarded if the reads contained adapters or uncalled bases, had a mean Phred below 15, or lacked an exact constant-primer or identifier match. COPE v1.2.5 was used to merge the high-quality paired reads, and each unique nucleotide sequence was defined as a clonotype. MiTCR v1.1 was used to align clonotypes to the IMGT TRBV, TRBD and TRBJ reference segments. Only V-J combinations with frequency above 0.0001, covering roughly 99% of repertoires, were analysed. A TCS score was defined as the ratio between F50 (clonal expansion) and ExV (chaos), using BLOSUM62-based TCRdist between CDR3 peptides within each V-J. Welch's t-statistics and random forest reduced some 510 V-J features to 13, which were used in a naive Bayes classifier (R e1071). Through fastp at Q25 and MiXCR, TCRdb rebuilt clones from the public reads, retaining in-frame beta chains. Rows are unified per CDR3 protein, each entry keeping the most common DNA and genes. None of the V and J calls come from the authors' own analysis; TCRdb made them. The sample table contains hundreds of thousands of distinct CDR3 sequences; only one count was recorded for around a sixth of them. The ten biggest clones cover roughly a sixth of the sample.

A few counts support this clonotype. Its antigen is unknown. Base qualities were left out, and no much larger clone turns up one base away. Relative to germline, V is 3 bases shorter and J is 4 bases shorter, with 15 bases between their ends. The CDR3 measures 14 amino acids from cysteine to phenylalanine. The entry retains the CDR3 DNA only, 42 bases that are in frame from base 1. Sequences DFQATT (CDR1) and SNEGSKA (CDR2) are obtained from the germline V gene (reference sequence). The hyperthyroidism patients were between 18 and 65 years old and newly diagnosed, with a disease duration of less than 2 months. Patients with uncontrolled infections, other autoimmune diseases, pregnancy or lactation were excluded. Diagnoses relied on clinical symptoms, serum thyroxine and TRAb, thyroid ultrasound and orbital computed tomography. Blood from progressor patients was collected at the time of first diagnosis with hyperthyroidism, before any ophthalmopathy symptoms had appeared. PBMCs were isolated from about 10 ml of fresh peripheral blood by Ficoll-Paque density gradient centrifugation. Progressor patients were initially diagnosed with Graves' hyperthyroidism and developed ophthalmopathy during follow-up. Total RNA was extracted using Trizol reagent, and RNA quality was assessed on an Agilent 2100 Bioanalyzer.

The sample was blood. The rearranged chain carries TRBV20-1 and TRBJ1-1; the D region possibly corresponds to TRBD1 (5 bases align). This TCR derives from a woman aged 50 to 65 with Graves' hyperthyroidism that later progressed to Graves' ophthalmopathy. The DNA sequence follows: TGCAGTGCTAGGGAGGGGACCTTGGGCACTGAAGCTTTCTTT. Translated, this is CSAREGTLGTEAFF.